This T cell receptor (beta chain) was retrieved from a study of T cell responses to AZD1222 COVID-19 vaccine. TCRdb's table, derived via immunoSEQ multiplex PCR, lists solely in-frame clones and lacks some. Counted here are roughly 150,000 clones, over 90% occurring once; the ten biggest clones make up 2.3%. Germline V gives CDR1 SGHRS, CDR2 YFSETQ. The CDR3 has 14 residues. With 4 bases clipped from V and 10 bases from J, the junction kept 8 bases outside the gene matches. Sample: peripheral blood, taken on day 0 of AZD1222 vaccination. This chain joins TRBV5-1 and TRBJ1-6; 7 bases are shared with TRBD1. This receptor was obtained from an adult in good health. The CDR3: CASSQDRSVSPLHF. The CDR3 nucleotides are TGCGCCAGCAGCCAGGACAGGAGCGTCTCACCCCTCCACTTT.